The T cell receptor (beta chain) described here comes from a study of molecular identifiers for immune sequencing clone quantification. Points from the study as a whole: A shared barcode on identical TCR molecules could lead to underestimated sizes for highly expanded clones.

Each library that profiled naive CD8 cells came from roughly 20,000 to 1,000,000 sorted cells with 10%, 30% or 50% RNA. Sorted naive CD8 T cells were those defined as CD8+CD4-CCR7+CD45RA+. With regard to this clonotype: The antigen is undetermined. A much bigger clone sits one base away, suggesting this may be a read error. The missing conserved phenylalanine or tryptophan at the end of this CDR3 makes a read error likely.

CDR3 length equals 14 residues. Germline loops: CDR1 SGHRS, CDR2 YFSETQ. The V gene lost 4 bases and the J gene lost 5 bases, with 15 bases spanning the gap. For bulk TCR libraries, previously described methods and listed TCR primers were used. MiXCR was run by TCRdb on the PCR reads, yielding one entry per CDR3 protein. The sample has roughly 300,000 distinct CDR3 sequences, about a quarter seen once. Material for sequencing was naive CD8+ T cells from blood, with Jurkat cell RNA spiked in. Regarding subset: FACS-sorted CD8+CD4-CCR7+CD45RA+ naive T cells. This chain connects TRBV5-1 to TRBJ2-5; weak D call: TRBD2 (6 bases). The TCR was taken from a human donor in good health. Some libraries in this study had Jurkat cell RNA spiked in. For the CDR3, the DNA is TGCGCCAGCAGCAGGACTACCCTCTCGGAGACCCAGTACTGC. Translation gives CASSRTTLSETQYC.